These 3 T cell receptor beta chains share one sample of origin, sequenced in a study of graft-versus-host responses after intestinal transplantation. The protocol was immunoSEQ multiplex PCR, while the TCRdb copy is restricted to in-frame clones and leaves out a portion. The data contain about 120,000 clones, over 80% of them seen just once; the ten biggest clones take up 0.09% to 0.15%. Their specific antigens are unknown. The sequences come from unstimulated CD4+ T cells sorted from spleen or lymph node cells, collected before intestinal transplant. These receptors were collected from a human donor who received an intestinal transplant.

The chain joins TRBV29-1 to TRBJ2-7; D remains ambiguous. The V gene lost 7 bases and the J gene lost 1 base, with 8 bases spanning the gap. CDR1 SQVTM and CDR2 ANQGSEA come from the germline V gene. CDR3 size: 11 residues. The CDR3 reads CSAARSYEQYF. As DNA, the CDR3 is TGCAGCGCGGCCAGATCCTACGAGCAGTACTTC.

This clone was found once. The chain recombines TRBV6-1 with TRBJ1-1; the D is unclear. Looked up from germline, CDR1 is MNHNS and CDR2 is SASEGT. With 7 bases removed from V and 1 base from J, the gap between germline ends came to 13 bases. This CDR3 is 14 amino acids long. In DNA, the CDR3 is TGTGCCAGCAATTGGGAGAGTTCGAACACTGAAGCTTTCTTT. It specifies CASNWESSNTEAFF.

The count of this clone is one. V gene TRBV11-2 combines with J gene TRBJ2-7, with 14 bases aligning to TRBD2. The V gene's germline CDR1 is SGHAT and CDR2 FQNNGV. The CDR3 runs 18 residues. J was trimmed by 2 bases and V by 5 bases; bases with no gene match: 11. The CDR3 is CASSGGGLAGVSPYEQYF. The CDR3, as DNA: TGTGCCAGCAGCGGTGGGGGACTAGCGGGAGTGTCCCCCTACGAGCAGTACTTC.